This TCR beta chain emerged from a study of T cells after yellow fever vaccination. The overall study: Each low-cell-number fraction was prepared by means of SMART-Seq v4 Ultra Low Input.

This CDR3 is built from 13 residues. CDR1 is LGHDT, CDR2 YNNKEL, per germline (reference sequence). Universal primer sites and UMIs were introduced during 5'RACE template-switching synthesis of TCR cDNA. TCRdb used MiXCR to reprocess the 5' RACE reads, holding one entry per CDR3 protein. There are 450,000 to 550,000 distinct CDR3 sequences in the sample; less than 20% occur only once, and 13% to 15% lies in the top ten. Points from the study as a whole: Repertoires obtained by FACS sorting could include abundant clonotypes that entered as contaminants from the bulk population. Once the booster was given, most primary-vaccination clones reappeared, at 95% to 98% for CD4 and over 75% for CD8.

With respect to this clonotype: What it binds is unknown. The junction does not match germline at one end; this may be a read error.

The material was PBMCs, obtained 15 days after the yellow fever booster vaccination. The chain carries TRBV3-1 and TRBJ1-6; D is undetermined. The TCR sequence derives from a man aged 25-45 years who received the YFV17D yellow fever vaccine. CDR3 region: CACSPGLNSPLHF. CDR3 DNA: TGTGCCTGCAGCCCCGGACTGAATTCACCCCTCCACTTT.